This TCR beta chain comes out of a study of Graves' ophthalmopathy and Graves' hyperthyroidism. This clonotype was counted many times. This CDR3 has 15 residues. The V end was cut by 6 bases, the J end by 0 bases, with 15 bases between. Germline V lookup: CDR1 MNHEY, CDR2 SMNVEV (reference sequence). For repertoire sequencing, the TCR beta CDR3 regions were amplified from RNA transcripts. Second-round multiplex PCR came after a first-round RT-PCR that employed HTBI primers. TCRdb recomputed calls from the multiplex PCR reads with MiXCR, one row per CDR3 protein. The data hold 350,000 to 450,000 distinct CDR3 sequences, with about 17% observed a single time.

Sequencing was performed on peripheral blood. The receptor comes from a woman between 18 and 29 years old with Graves' ophthalmopathy. The chain uses TRBV27 and TRBJ2-7; D remains ambiguous. CDR3 protein: CASRPLSLSSYEQYF. Written as DNA, the CDR3 is TGTGCCAGCAGGCCTTTGAGCCTGAGCTCCTACGAGCAGTACTTC.